These T cell receptor beta chains were read from a single sample in a study of identical twins. Using its own MiXCR run on the 5' RACE reads, TCRdb lists one record per CDR3 protein. Of about 900,000 distinct CDR3 sequences listed, around an eighth were seen once; the top ten hold around 1.5%. This sample also appeared in a second study, on yellow fever vaccine responses in identical twins.

Sample: PBMCs. These receptors were collected from a woman younger than 35 in good health. The CDR3 runs from the conserved cysteine through the conserved F or W. Each record gives: CDR3 DNA, CDR3 protein, V gene, D gene, clone size, J gene. The D gene is left open where the match is weak. Where a row states a size, it is once, few, many or the class of an expanded clone; other rows omit it.

cdr3_nt: TGTGCCAGCTCACTACGGACTAGTCTGGTCGGGGAGCTGTTTTTT
cdr3_aa: CASSLRTSLVGELFF
v_call: TRBV18
d_call: TRBD2
clone_size: NA
j_call: TRBJ2-2

cdr3_nt: TGCAGTGCTAGAGATCCTGTAGGACACCGCCCGCCGGCGGATGGCTACACCTTC
cdr3_aa: CSARDPVGHRPPADGYTF
v_call: TRBV20-1
d_call: NA
clone_size: few
j_call: TRBJ1-2

cdr3_nt: TGCGCCAGCATGGGGACAGTTTACAATGAGCAGTTCTTC
cdr3_aa: CASMGTVYNEQFF
v_call: TRBV5-1
d_call: TRBD1
clone_size: NA
j_call: TRBJ2-1

cdr3_nt: TGTGCCAGCAGCCCCGGATTGGAAGGGACTGAAGCTTTCTTT
cdr3_aa: CASSPGLEGTEAFF
v_call: TRBV5-8
d_call: NA
clone_size: few
j_call: TRBJ1-1

cdr3_nt: TGTGCCAGCAGCTCTAGAACAGGGCCTCCCTCTGGAAACACCATATATTTT
cdr3_aa: CASSSRTGPPSGNTIYF
v_call: TRBV7-6
d_call: NA
clone_size: few
j_call: TRBJ1-3

cdr3_nt: TGTGCCAGCATCCCGGCCGGGAGCTCCTACAATGAGCAGTTCTTC
cdr3_aa: CASIPAGSSYNEQFF
v_call: TRBV7-2
d_call: NA
clone_size: few
j_call: TRBJ2-1

cdr3_nt: TGTGCCAGCAGCTTAAACACCGGAGCGGGAGGGTCATACAATGAGCAGTTCTTC
cdr3_aa: CASSLNTGAGGSYNEQFF
v_call: TRBV11-2
d_call: TRBD2
clone_size: many
j_call: TRBJ2-1

cdr3_nt: TGCAGTGCCACCCGACGGGCCCCCTACAATGAGCAGTTCTTC
cdr3_aa: CSATRRAPYNEQFF
v_call: TRBV20-1
d_call: NA
clone_size: NA
j_call: TRBJ2-1

cdr3_nt: TGTGCCAGCAGTCAGGAGCTGGTGGGGAGGGATACGCAGTATTTT
cdr3_aa: CASSQELVGRDTQYF
v_call: TRBV6-1
d_call: NA
clone_size: few
j_call: TRBJ2-3

cdr3_nt: TGTGCCACCAGTGCCCTGACAGGCGCGCAAGAGACCCAGTACTTC
cdr3_aa: CATSALTGAQETQYF
v_call: TRBV24-1
d_call: NA
clone_size: NA
j_call: TRBJ2-5

cdr3_nt: TGTGCCAGCAGCCCGATGGCCGGGATAGGCGGGAGGAATGAGCAGTTCTTC
cdr3_aa: CASSPMAGIGGRNEQFF
v_call: TRBV14
d_call: TRBD2
clone_size: NA
j_call: TRBJ2-1

cdr3_nt: TGTGCCAGCAGTTTATACCCGGGGAGAGGAACCTACAATGAGCAGTTCTTC
cdr3_aa: CASSLYPGRGTYNEQFF
v_call: TRBV27
d_call: NA
clone_size: NA
j_call: TRBJ2-1

cdr3_nt: TGTGCCAGCAGCCTAGACAGGGATGAGACCCAGTACTTC
cdr3_aa: CASSLDRDETQYF
v_call: TRBV7-3
d_call: TRBD1
clone_size: NA
j_call: TRBJ2-5

cdr3_nt: TGCAGTGTCCTCGGGCAGAGCTTGCCCGAGCAGTACTTC
cdr3_aa: CSVLGQSLPEQYF
v_call: TRBV20-1
d_call: NA
clone_size: NA
j_call: TRBJ2-7

cdr3_nt: TGTGCCAGCAGCTTAGAGGCCACTGAAGCTTTCTTT
cdr3_aa: CASSLEATEAFF
v_call: TRBV7-9
d_call: NA
clone_size: many
j_call: TRBJ1-1

cdr3_nt: TGCAGTGCTAGGCCCGGGGCGGGACGCACAGATACGCAGTATTTT
cdr3_aa: CSARPGAGRTDTQYF
v_call: TRBV20-1
d_call: NA
clone_size: few
j_call: TRBJ2-3

cdr3_nt: TGTGCCACCAGTGACACAGGTTCGGGTCAGCCCCAGCATTTT
cdr3_aa: CATSDTGSGQPQHF
v_call: TRBV24-1
d_call: NA
clone_size: NA
j_call: TRBJ1-5

cdr3_nt: TGTGCCAGCAGCTCACACAGGGGGGACACTGAAGCTTTCTTT
cdr3_aa: CASSSHRGDTEAFF
v_call: TRBV7-8
d_call: TRBD1
clone_size: NA
j_call: TRBJ1-1

cdr3_nt: TGTGCCAGTAGTATAGTTTCCGGGATTGGGTTCTATGAGCAGTTCTTC
cdr3_aa: CASSIVSGIGFYEQFF
v_call: TRBV19
d_call: NA
clone_size: NA
j_call: TRBJ2-1

cdr3_nt: TGTGCCAGCAGTGAGGCAAACTACGAGCAGTACTTC
cdr3_aa: CASSEANYEQYF
v_call: TRBV2
d_call: NA
clone_size: NA
j_call: TRBJ2-7

cdr3_nt: TGTGCCAGCAGCCCAGAAGGGTTGAGGAAAGAGACCCAGTACTTC
cdr3_aa: CASSPEGLRKETQYF
v_call: TRBV5-5
d_call: NA
clone_size: few
j_call: TRBJ2-5

cdr3_nt: TGTGCCAGCTGGGAGGGCAATCAGCCCCAGCATTTT
cdr3_aa: CASWEGNQPQHF
v_call: TRBV27
d_call: NA
clone_size: NA
j_call: TRBJ1-5

cdr3_nt: TGTGCCACCTCCGGGGTAGGAGGCTACACCTTC
cdr3_aa: CATSGVGGYTF
v_call: TRBV24-1
d_call: NA
clone_size: NA
j_call: TRBJ1-2

cdr3_nt: TGTGCCAGCAGTTTCTATGGGGCCGGGGAGCTGTTTTTT
cdr3_aa: CASSFYGAGELFF
v_call: TRBV28
d_call: NA
clone_size: NA
j_call: TRBJ2-2

cdr3_nt: TGTGCCAGCAGCGACGGTTTGGGGAGAGCCCGGGAGACCCAGTACTTC
cdr3_aa: CASSDGLGRARETQYF
v_call: TRBV7-9
d_call: NA
clone_size: NA
j_call: TRBJ2-5

cdr3_nt: TGTGCCATCAGTGACCCCGGGACAGGGAACACCGGGGAGCTGTTTTTT
cdr3_aa: CAISDPGTGNTGELFF
v_call: TRBV10-3
d_call: TRBD1
clone_size: many
j_call: TRBJ2-2

cdr3_nt: TGTGCCAGCTCACCCGTAACAGGGTCTGAAGCTTTCTTT
cdr3_aa: CASSPVTGSEAFF
v_call: TRBV18
d_call: NA
clone_size: NA
j_call: TRBJ1-1

cdr3_nt: TGCAGTGCTAGAGGGGACAGGAACCTAGATACGCAGTATTTT
cdr3_aa: CSARGDRNLDTQYF
v_call: TRBV20-1
d_call: TRBD1
clone_size: many
j_call: TRBJ2-3

cdr3_nt: TGCGCCAGCAGCCAAGAGCGGGGGCTCCCCACAGATACGCAGTATTTT
cdr3_aa: CASSQERGLPTDTQYF
v_call: TRBV4-1
d_call: NA
clone_size: few
j_call: TRBJ2-3

cdr3_nt: TGCGCCAGCAGCTTGTGGGGACCGAGCTACGAGCAGTACTTC
cdr3_aa: CASSLWGPSYEQYF
v_call: TRBV5-1
d_call: NA
clone_size: few
j_call: TRBJ2-7

cdr3_nt: TGCAGCGTCTTCCCCCGGTGTCACACAAACTATGGCTACACCTTC
cdr3_aa: CSVFPRCHTNYGYTF
v_call: TRBV29-1
d_call: NA
clone_size: NA
j_call: TRBJ1-2

cdr3_nt: TGTGCCAGCAGTTTGGAAATGCTCCTTTTC
cdr3_aa: CASSLEMLLF
v_call: TRBV12-3/TRBV12-4
d_call: NA
clone_size: many
j_call: TRBJ1-2

cdr3_nt: TGTGCCAGCAGCCAAGAAGGACAGTATAATTCACCCCTCCACTTT
cdr3_aa: CASSQEGQYNSPLHF
v_call: TRBV3-1
d_call: NA
clone_size: many
j_call: TRBJ1-6

cdr3_nt: TGTGCCAGCAGAGGGGGGGGCAGCCGGCGATCCTACAATGAGCAGTTCTTC
cdr3_aa: CASRGGGSRRSYNEQFF
v_call: TRBV28
d_call: NA
clone_size: few
j_call: TRBJ2-1

cdr3_nt: TGTGCCAGCAAAGGCGGGAGCTCCTACAATGAGCAGTTCTTC
cdr3_aa: CASKGGSSYNEQFF
v_call: TRBV28
d_call: TRBD2
clone_size: many
j_call: TRBJ2-1

cdr3_nt: TGTGCCAGCAGCAGCCCGCAGGGCGTCCTTGACTACTCTGGGGCCAACGTCCTGACTTTC
cdr3_aa: CASSSPQGVLDYSGANVLTF
v_call: TRBV28
d_call: NA
clone_size: NA
j_call: TRBJ2-6

cdr3_nt: TGTGCCAGCAGCCTCTACCCCCTACTAGCGGGAGGTCCAGCCAATGAGCAGTTCTTC
cdr3_aa: CASSLYPLLAGGPANEQFF
v_call: TRBV12-3/TRBV12-4
d_call: TRBD2
clone_size: NA
j_call: TRBJ2-1

cdr3_nt: TGTGCCACCAGTGATTTCAGGGACAGGACGTATGTGCAGTACTTC
cdr3_aa: CATSDFRDRTYVQYF
v_call: TRBV24-1
d_call: TRBD1
clone_size: many
j_call: TRBJ2-4

cdr3_nt: TGTGCCAGCGGGGAAGAAAAACTGTTTTTT
cdr3_aa: CASGEEKLFF
v_call: TRBV28
d_call: NA
clone_size: NA
j_call: TRBJ1-4

cdr3_nt: TGTGCCAGCAGCTTAGTCCTAGCGGGAACTAATGAGCAGTTCTTC
cdr3_aa: CASSLVLAGTNEQFF
v_call: TRBV7-3
d_call: TRBD2
clone_size: many
j_call: TRBJ2-1

cdr3_nt: TGCAGTGCTAGAACAGGGGATCCCTACGAGCAGTACTTC
cdr3_aa: CSARTGDPYEQYF
v_call: TRBV20-1
d_call: TRBD1
clone_size: NA
j_call: TRBJ2-7

cdr3_nt: TGCAGTGCTAGAGACCAGAAGAACACTGAAGCTTTCTTT
cdr3_aa: CSARDQKNTEAFF
v_call: TRBV20-1
d_call: NA
clone_size: few
j_call: TRBJ1-1

cdr3_nt: TGTGCCAGCAGCACACACTTGGGCTTAGCGGGCCGCTCCTACAATGAGCAGTTCTTC
cdr3_aa: CASSTHLGLAGRSYNEQFF
v_call: TRBV7-6
d_call: TRBD2
clone_size: NA
j_call: TRBJ2-1

cdr3_nt: TGCAGTGCTAGTCCGGAGCCGGATATCACAGATACGCAGTATTTT
cdr3_aa: CSASPEPDITDTQYF
v_call: TRBV20-1
d_call: NA
clone_size: NA
j_call: TRBJ2-3

cdr3_nt: TGTGCCAGCAGTTTAGGACAGGGGAGAAATACGCAGTATTTT
cdr3_aa: CASSLGQGRNTQYF
v_call: TRBV27
d_call: TRBD1
clone_size: NA
j_call: TRBJ2-3